The 20 T cell receptor beta chains presented below share a single source sample, sequenced in a study of OX40 agonist ivuxolimab in advanced cancers. Sequencing used immunoSEQ multiplex PCR; TCRdb keeps in-frame clones, though not all of them. The sample holds roughly 80,000 clones, about 86% seen once. Here the sequenced sample was CD4+ or CD8+ T cells sorted from blood, taken in a trial of the OX40 agonist ivuxolimab. These receptor sequences come from an adult with an advanced solid tumor such as melanoma, head and neck, liver or kidney cancer.

The V gene is TRBV4-3, the J gene TRBJ2-2; D is uncertain. The CDR3 runs 17 residues. The V and J ends lost 0 bases and 4 bases respectively, with 15 bases between them. Germline V lookup: CDR1 LGHNA, CDR2 YSLEER. For the CDR3, the DNA is TGCGCCAGCAGCCAAGATCTGTGGCCCGCCGGCACCGGGGAGCTGTTTTTT. Its translation is CASSQDLWPAGTGELFF.

V is TRBV28 and J is TRBJ2-7, with 11 bases matching TRBD2. The CDR3 covers 14 residues. Germline assignment: CDR1 MDHEN and CDR2 SYDVKM. The V gene end was trimmed by 5 bases and the J gene end by 5 bases; junction bases not matched to a gene: 5. In nucleotides, the CDR3 is TGTGCCAGCAGTATGCTAGCGGGGGGCCACGAGCAGTACTTC. Protein product: CASSMLAGGHEQYF.

Comment on this clone: This CDR3 is also generated by other DNA sequences in the sample. This chain uses TRBV30 with TRBJ2-5; 8 bases fit TRBD1. Germline assignment: CDR1 GTSNPN and CDR2 SVGIG (reference sequence). The CDR3 consists of 13 residues. Trimming cost V 3 bases and J 4 bases; bases outside gene matches: 4. DNA of the CDR3: TGTGCCTGGAGCCCTGACAGGGGAGAGACCCAGTACTTC. Its protein is CAWSPDRGETQYF. Based on the CDR3 plus reference TRBV30 and TRBJ2-5, the full variable domain is SQTIHQWPATLVQPVGSPLSLECTVEGTSNPNLYWYRQAAGRGLQLLFYSVGIGQISSEVPQNLSASRPQDRQFILSSKKLLLSDSGFYLCAWSPDRGETQYFGPGTRLLVL.

This sequence joins TRBV9 and TRBJ1-3; D is uncertain. Germline loops: CDR1 SGDLS, CDR2 YYNGEE. This CDR3 is 17 amino acids long. Trimming shortened V by 3 bases and J by 0 bases, and 16 bases separated the two germline ends. The CDR3 nucleotides read TGTGCCAGCAGCGCAAACGGCAGGTGGGGCTCTGGAAACACCATATATTTT. Translation: CASSANGRWGSGNTIYF.

This clone appeared a single time. This sequence joins TRBV6-5 and TRBJ1-1, with unresolved D. This CDR3 has 12 amino acids. Germline lookup yields CDR1 MNHEY and CDR2 SVGAGI. V gave up 2 bases and J gave up 2 bases, with 3 bases separating them. The CDR3 is CASSYRNTEAFF. The CDR3 bases are TGTGCCAGCAGTTACCGAAACACTGAAGCTTTCTTT.

In this sample, this clone turned up a few times. The chain uses TRBV5-4 and TRBJ2-7; TRBD1 is a possible D gene (5 bases). The CDR3 contains 14 residues. V was trimmed by 4 bases and J by 4 bases, leaving 15 bases between them. Germline lookup yields CDR1 SGHNT and CDR2 YYREEE (reference sequence). The DNA of the CDR3 is TGTGCCAGCAGCCAGGACACCGCAGGATACGAGCAGTACTTC. Residues: CASSQDTAGYEQYF.

The gene calls are TRBV4-1 and TRBJ2-7, with TRBD1 identical over 8 bases. Losses at the gene ends were 2 bases for V and 3 bases for J; bases not matched to a gene: 21. The CDR3 loop spans 20 amino acids. Germline V gives CDR1 MGHRA, CDR2 YSYEKL. CDR3 protein: CASSQHRLFLRDRSNYEQYF. The CDR3 DNA is TGCGCCAGCAGCCAACACCGCCTTTTTCTCCGGGACAGGAGCAACTACGAGCAGTACTTC.

This clone showed up just once. At the DNA level, this CDR3 is encoded by other sequences in the same sample as well. This chain uses TRBV30 with TRBJ1-5; D is uncertain. This CDR3 has 13 residues. Trimming removed 1 base from V and 0 bases from J, with 4 bases in between. Germline lookup yields CDR1 GTSNPN and CDR2 SVGIG (reference sequence). CDR3 protein: CAWSGGSNQPQHF. The CDR3 DNA reads as TGTGCCTGGAGTGGCGGTAGCAATCAGCCCCAGCATTTT.

This chain connects TRBV5-1 to TRBJ2-2; no clear D gene. V was clipped by 2 bases and J by 7 bases, with 9 bases between them. Germline CDR1 and CDR2: SGHRS and YFSETQ. This CDR3 has 13 amino acids. The chain's CDR3 is CASSFGLIGELFF. CDR3 DNA sequence: TGCGCCAGCAGCTTCGGCCTAATCGGGGAGCTGTTTTTT.

V and J are TRBV19 and TRBJ1-5; D is unclear. Trimming took off 9 bases at V and 2 bases at J, with 8 bases between the two ends. The germline CDR1 and CDR2 sequences are LNHDA and SQIVND (reference sequence). This CDR3 comprises 12 residues. The CDR3 bases are TGTGCCAGAAGGGCTTGCAATCAGCCCCAGCATTTT. This translates into CARRACNQPQHF.

V usage is TRBV28 and J usage is TRBJ1-2; 7 nucleotides align to TRBD1. CDR3 length: 14 amino acids. V dropped 3 bases and J dropped 4; count of bases not matched to a gene: 5. Germline V gene data show CDR1 as MDHEN and CDR2 as SYDVKM. CDR3 in amino acids: CASSLDRRIYGYTF. The CDR3 DNA reads as TGTGCCAGCAGTTTGGACAGGAGAATCTATGGCTACACCTTC.

The CDR3 here is CASSNGAGDRYEQYF. CDR3 nucleotide sequence: TGTGCCAGTAGTAATGGAGCGGGGGATCGCTACGAGCAGTACTTC. The chain has TRBV19 and TRBJ2-7, with 8 bases matching TRBD2. Germline V gene data show CDR1 as LNHDA and CDR2 as SQIVND (reference sequence). V gave up 4 bases and J gave up 3 bases; unmatched junction bases: 8. The CDR3 is made up of 15 amino acids.

The V call is TRBV30, the J call TRBJ2-2; TRBD2 agrees at 11 bases. The CDR3 extends over 16 amino acids. CDR1 and CDR2 from the germline V gene are GTSNPN and SVGIG (reference sequence). Losses at the gene ends were 0 bases for V and 4 bases for J; bases not matched to a gene: 4. The CDR3 here is CAWSVLAGVLTGELFF. In DNA, the CDR3 is TGTGCCTGGAGTGTACTAGCGGGGGTTCTCACCGGGGAGCTGTTTTTT.

The chain recombines TRBV11-2 with TRBJ2-5; D not resolved. The CDR3 sequence is 12 residues long. Trimming shortened V by 5 bases and J by 5 bases, and 9 bases separated the two germline ends. In germline, CDR1 is SGHAT, CDR2 FQNNGV. As DNA, the CDR3 is TGTGCCAGCAGCCCGGTGCGGGAGACCCAGTACTTC. Amino acid sequence: CASSPVRETQYF.

The chain employs TRBV5-4 and TRBJ2-4, with TRBD2 matching over 13 bases. The germline V gene encodes CDR1 SGHNT and CDR2 YYREEE (reference sequence). The CDR3 loop spans 16 amino acids. V shed 5 bases and J 5 bases; nucleotides not matched to a gene: 7. CDR3 sequence reads: CASSLTSGGPQNIQYF. The CDR3 DNA follows: TGTGCCAGCAGTCTGACTAGCGGGGGGCCTCAAAACATTCAGTACTTC. The entire variable domain, with the rest obtained from reference TRBV5-4 and TRBJ2-4, is as follows: ETGVTQSPTHLIKTRGQQVTLRCSSQSGHNTVSWYQQALGQGPQFIFQYYREEENGRGNFPPRFSGLQFPNYSSELNVNALELDDSALYLCASSLTSGGPQNIQYFGAGTRLSVL.

The chain combines TRBV7-9 with TRBJ2-7, with TRBD1 matching over 7 bases. Germline-derived CDR1 and CDR2 are SEHNR and FQNEAQ (reference sequence). This CDR3 has 12 residues. V was clipped by 5 bases and J by 7 bases; unmatched bases: 5. The CDR3 coding sequence is TGTGCCAGCAGCCAGGGGGAGTGGGAGCAGTACTTC. Its protein is CASSQGEWEQYF.

This clone appeared a single time. The chain combines TRBV5-1 with TRBJ2-5; 9 nucleotides match TRBD1. This CDR3 has 16 residues. The junction had 9 bases not matched to a gene; V was cut back by 4 bases and J by 2 bases. Germline CDR1 and CDR2: SGHRS and YFSETQ. The chain's CDR3 is CASSPTGGSFQETQYF. CDR3 nucleotide sequence: TGCGCCAGCAGCCCGACAGGGGGTTCCTTTCAAGAGACCCAGTACTTC.

The chain links TRBV6-1 to TRBJ2-5; TRBD1 matches at 10 bases. Trimming cost V 4 bases and J 0 bases; bases outside gene matches: 5. This CDR3 spans 16 amino acids. Germline V gives CDR1 MNHNS, CDR2 SASEGT. CDR3 bases: TGTGCCAGCAGTGGGCCGGGACAGGGGTACCAAGAGACCCAGTACTTC. It is translated as CASSGPGQGYQETQYF.

The chain recombines TRBV29-1 with TRBJ1-4; 7 bases are a match to TRBD1. Germline trimming cut 1 base from V and 7 bases from J; bases unmatched to any gene: 9. From germline, CDR1 is SQVTM and CDR2 ANQGSEA. CDR3 length equals 15 residues. CDR3 loop: CSVEGGGGRVEKLFF. In nucleotides, the CDR3 is TGCAGCGTTGAAGGTGGAGGGGGCCGGGTTGAAAAACTGTTTTTT.

V gene TRBV29-1 combines with J gene TRBJ2-7; TRBD1 is a possible D gene (5 bases). The ends were cut back, 6 bases at V and 5 bases at J, with 17 bases in the middle. The CDR3 covers 13 residues. Germline CDR1 is SQVTM and CDR2 is ANQGSEA. The CDR3 region has the DNA TGCAGCGTGGGTTTTCAGGGTGGGAACGAGCAGTACTTC. This encodes CSVGFQGGNEQYF.